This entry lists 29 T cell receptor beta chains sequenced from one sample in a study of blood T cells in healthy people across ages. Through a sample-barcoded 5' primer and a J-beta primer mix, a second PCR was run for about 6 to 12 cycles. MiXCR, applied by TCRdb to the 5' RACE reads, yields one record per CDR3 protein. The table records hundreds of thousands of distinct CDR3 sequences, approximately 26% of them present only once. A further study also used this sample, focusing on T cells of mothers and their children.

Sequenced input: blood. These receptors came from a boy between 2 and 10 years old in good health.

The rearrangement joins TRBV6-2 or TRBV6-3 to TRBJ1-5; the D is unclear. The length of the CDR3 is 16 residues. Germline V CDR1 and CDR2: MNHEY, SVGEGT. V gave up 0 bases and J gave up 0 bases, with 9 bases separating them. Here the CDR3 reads CASSYSMTGSNQPQHF. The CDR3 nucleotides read TGTGCCAGCAGTTACTCGATGACGGGTAGCAATCAGCCCCAGCATTTT.

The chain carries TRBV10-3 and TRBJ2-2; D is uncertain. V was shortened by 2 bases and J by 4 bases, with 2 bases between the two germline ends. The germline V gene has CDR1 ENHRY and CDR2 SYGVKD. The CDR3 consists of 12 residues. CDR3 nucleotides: TGTGCCATCAGTGAGGCCACCGGGGAGCTGTTTTTT. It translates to CAISEATGELFF.

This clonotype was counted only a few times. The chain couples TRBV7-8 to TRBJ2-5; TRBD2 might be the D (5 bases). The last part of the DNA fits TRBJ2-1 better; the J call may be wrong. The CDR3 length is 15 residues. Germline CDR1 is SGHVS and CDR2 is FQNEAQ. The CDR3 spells CASSLGVMRDNEQFF. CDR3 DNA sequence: TGTGCCAGCAGCTTAGGGGTGATGAGGGACAATGAGCAGTTCTTC.

CDR3 nucleotides: TGTGCCAGCAGCTTAGGACCGACGATGACCGGGACAAAGCAGTACTTC. It is translated as CASSLGPTMTGTKQYF. The gene calls are TRBV7-2 and TRBJ2-4; weak D call: TRBD1 (6 bases). The V gene lost 1 base and the J gene lost 13 bases, with 23 bases spanning the gap. Germline V gene sequence: CDR1 SGHTA, CDR2 FQGNSA. The CDR3 contains 16 residues.

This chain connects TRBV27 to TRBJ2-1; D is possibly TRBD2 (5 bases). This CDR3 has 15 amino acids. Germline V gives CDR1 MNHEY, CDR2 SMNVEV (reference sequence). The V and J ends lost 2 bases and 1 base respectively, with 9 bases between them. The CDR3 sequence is CASSLRGPSYNEQFF. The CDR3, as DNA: TGTGCCAGCAGTTTAAGAGGGCCGTCCTACAATGAGCAGTTCTTC.

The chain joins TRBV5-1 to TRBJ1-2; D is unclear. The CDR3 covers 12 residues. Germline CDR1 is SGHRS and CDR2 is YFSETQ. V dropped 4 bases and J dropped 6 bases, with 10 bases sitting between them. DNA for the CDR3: TGCGCCAGCAGCCTAAGCCGCGATGGCTACACCTTC. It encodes CASSLSRDGYTF.

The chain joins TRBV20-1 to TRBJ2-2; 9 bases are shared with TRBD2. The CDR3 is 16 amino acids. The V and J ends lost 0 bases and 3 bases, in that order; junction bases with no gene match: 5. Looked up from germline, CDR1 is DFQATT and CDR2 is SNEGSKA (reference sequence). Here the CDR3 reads CSARDRQREDTGELFF. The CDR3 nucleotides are TGCAGTGCTAGAGATCGGCAGCGGGAGGACACCGGGGAGCTGTTTTTT.

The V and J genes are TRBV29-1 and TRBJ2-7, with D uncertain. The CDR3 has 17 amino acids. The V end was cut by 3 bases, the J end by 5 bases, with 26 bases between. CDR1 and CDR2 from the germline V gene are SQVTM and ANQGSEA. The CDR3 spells CSVDGVEPALSSNEQYF. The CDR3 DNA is TGCAGCGTTGATGGGGTGGAACCGGCTCTCTCGTCCAACGAGCAGTACTTC.

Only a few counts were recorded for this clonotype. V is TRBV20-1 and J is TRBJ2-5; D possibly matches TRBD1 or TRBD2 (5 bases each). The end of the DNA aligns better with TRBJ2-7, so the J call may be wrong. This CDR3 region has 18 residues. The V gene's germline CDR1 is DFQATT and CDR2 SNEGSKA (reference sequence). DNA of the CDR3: TGCAGTGCTAGAGGCCGGGACGGAGAAGATAGAGCCTACTACGAGCAGTACTTC. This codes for CSARGRDGEDRAYYEQYF.

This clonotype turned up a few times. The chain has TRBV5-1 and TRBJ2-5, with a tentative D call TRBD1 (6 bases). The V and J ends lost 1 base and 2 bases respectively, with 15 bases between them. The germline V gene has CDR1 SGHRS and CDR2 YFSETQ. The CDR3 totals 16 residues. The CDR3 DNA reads TGCGCCAGCAGCTTGCGTTTGGGGGCGCATCAAGAGACCCAGTACTTC. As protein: CASSLRLGAHQETQYF.

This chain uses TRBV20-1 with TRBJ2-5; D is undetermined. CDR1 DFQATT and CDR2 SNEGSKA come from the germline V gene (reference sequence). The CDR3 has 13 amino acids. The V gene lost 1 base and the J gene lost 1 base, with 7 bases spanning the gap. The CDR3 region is CSARVGLQETQYF. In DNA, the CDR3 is TGCAGTGCTAGAGTGGGCCTCCAAGAGACCCAGTACTTC.

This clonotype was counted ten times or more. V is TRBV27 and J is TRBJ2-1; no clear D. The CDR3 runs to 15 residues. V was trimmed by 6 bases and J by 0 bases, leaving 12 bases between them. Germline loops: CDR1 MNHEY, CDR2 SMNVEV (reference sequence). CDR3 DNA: TGTGCCAGCAGCTTAGAAGGCAGCTCCTACAATGAGCAGTTCTTC. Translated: CASSLEGSSYNEQFF.

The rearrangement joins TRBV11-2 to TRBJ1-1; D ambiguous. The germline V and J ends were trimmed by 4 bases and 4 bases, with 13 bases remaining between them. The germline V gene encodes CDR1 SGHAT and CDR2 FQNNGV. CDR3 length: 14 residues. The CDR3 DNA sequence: TGTGCCAGCAGCTCGGAGGGAGAGGGCACTGAAGCTTTCTTT. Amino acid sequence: CASSSEGEGTEAFF.

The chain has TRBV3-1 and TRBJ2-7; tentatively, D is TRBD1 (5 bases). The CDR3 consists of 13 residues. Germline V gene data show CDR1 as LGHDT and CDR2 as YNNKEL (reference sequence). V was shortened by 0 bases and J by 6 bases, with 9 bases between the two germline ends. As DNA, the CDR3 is TGTGCCAGCAGCCAAGATGTGGACATCGAGCAGTACTTC. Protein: CASSQDVDIEQYF.

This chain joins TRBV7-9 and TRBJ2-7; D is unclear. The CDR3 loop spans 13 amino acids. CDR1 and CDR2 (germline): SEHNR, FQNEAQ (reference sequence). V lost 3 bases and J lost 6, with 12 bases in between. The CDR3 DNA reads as TGTGCCAGCAGCTTGGGCCGAGTAGGCGAGCAGTACTTC. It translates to CASSLGRVGEQYF.

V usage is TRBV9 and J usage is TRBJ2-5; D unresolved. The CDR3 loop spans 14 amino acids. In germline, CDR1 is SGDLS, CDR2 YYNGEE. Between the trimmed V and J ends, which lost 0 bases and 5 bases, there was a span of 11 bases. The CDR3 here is CASSVGLVWETQYF. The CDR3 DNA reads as TGTGCCAGCAGCGTAGGGCTGGTATGGGAGACCCAGTACTTC.

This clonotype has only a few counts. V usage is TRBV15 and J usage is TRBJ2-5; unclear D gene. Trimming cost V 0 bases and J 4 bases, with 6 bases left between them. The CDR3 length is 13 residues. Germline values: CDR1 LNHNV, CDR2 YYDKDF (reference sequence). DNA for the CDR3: TGTGCCACCAGCAGAGACCACGGAGAGACCCAGTACTTC. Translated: CATSRDHGETQYF.

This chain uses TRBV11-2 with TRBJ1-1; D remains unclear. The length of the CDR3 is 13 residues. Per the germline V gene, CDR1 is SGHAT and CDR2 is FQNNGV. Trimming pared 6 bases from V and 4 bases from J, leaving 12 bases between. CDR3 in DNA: TGTGCCAGCAGTTCAGAGGCCCCCACTGAAGCTTTCTTT. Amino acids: CASSSEAPTEAFF. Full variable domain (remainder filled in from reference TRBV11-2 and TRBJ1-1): EAGVAQSPRYKIIEKRQSVAFWCNPISGHATLYWYQQILGQGPKLLIQFQNNGVVDDSQLPKDRFSAERLKGVDSTLKIQPAKLEDSAVYLCASSSEAPTEAFFGQGTRLTVV.

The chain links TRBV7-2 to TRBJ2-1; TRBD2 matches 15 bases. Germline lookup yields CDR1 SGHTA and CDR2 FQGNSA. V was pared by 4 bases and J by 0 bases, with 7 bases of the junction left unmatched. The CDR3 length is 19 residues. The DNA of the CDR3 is TGTGCCAGCAGCTCCCCGGGACTAGCGGGAGGATCCTCCTACAATGAGCAGTTCTTC. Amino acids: CASSSPGLAGGSSYNEQFF.

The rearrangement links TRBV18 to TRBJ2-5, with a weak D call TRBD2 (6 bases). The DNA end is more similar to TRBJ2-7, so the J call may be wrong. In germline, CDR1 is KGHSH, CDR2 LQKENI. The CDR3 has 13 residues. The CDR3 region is CASSPKTSHEQYF. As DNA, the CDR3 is TGTGCCAGCTCACCAAAGACTAGTCACGAGCAGTACTTC.

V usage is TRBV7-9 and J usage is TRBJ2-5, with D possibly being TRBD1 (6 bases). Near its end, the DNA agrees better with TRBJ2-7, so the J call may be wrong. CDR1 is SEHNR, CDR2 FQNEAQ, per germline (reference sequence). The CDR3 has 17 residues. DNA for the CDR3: TGTGCCAGCAGCTTATACAGGGAGCAGGGATTAACCTACGAGCAGTACTTC. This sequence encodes CASSLYREQGLTYEQYF.

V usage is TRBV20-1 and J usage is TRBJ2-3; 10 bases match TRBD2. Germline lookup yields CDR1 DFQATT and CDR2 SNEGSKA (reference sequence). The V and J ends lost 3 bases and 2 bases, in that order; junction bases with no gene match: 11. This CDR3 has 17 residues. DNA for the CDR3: TGCAGTGCTAGGGGGACTAGCGCCGCGCACTTCACAGATACGCAGTATTTT. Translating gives CSARGTSAAHFTDTQYF.

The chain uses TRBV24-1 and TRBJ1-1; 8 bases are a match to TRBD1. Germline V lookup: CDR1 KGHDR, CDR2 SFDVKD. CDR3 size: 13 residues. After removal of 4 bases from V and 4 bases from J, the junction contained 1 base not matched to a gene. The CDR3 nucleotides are TGTGCCACCAGTGAACAGGGGGGCACTGAAGCTTTCTTT. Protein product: CATSEQGGTEAFF.

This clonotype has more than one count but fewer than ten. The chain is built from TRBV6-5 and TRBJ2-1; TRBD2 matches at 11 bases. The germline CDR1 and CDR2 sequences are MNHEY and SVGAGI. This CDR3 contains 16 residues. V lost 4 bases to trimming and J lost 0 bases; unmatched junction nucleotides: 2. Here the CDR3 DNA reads TGTGCCAGCAGTTTAACTAGCGGGAGCTCCTACAATGAGCAGTTCTTC. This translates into CASSLTSGSSYNEQFF.

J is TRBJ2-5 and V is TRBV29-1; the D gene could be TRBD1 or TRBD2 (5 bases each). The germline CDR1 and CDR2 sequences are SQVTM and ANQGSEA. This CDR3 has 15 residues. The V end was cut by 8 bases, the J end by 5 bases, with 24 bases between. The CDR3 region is CSFQGSGSVEETQYF. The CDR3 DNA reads TGCAGCTTTCAGGGAAGCGGCTCTGTGGAGGAGACCCAGTACTTC.

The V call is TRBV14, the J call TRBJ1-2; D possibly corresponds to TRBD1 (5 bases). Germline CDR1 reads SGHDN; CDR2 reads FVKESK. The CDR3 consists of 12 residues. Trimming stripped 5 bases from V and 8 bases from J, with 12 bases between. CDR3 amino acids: CASSYGTAGYTF. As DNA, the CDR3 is TGTGCCAGCAGCTACGGGACGGCCGGCTACACCTTC.

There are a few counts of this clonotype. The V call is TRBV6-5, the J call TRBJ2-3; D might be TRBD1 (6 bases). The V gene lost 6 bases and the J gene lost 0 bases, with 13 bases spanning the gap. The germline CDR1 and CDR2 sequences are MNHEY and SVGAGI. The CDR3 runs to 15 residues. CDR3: CASRYTGISTDTQYF. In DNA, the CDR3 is TGTGCCAGCAGATACACAGGGATTAGCACAGATACGCAGTATTTT.

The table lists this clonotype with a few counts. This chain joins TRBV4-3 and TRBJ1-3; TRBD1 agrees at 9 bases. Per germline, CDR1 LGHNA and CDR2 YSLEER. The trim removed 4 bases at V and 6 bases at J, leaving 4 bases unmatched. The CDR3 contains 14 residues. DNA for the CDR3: TGCGCCAGCAGCCTGGGGACAGGGAAAAACACCATATATTTT. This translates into CASSLGTGKNTIYF.

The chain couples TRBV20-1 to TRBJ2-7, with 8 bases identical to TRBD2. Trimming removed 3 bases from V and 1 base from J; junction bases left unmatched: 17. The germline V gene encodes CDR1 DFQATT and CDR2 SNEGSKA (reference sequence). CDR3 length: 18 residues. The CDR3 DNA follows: TGCAGTGCTAGGAGGCCCTTCCGAGTTGGCGGGGGGTCCTACGAGCAGTACTTC. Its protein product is CSARRPFRVGGGSYEQYF.